These 9 T cell receptor beta chains came from one sample sequenced in a study of shared clonotypes between healthy human individuals (dated by TCRdb to about 2020). Libraries were built with the immunoSEQ multiplex PCR assay. The table was pulled from immuneACCESS by TCRdb, which kept in-frame rearrangements only. Such tables lose some clones; where checked, under half of the loss comes from unresolved V genes, and the rest has no known cause. Across this sample there are more than 500,000 clones, with roughly 95% seen only once. 0.05% to 0.08% of the sample rests with the top ten. The sequenced material came from naive CD4+ T cells sorted from blood. In the paper's terms, the cell subset or site label means: CD45RA+ positively selected. The receptors come from a woman under 40 in good health.

The rearrangement joins TRBV18 to TRBJ1-1, with D tentatively TRBD1 (6 bases). Germline loops: CDR1 KGHSH, CDR2 LQKENI. Trimming pared 3 bases from V and 1 base from J, leaving 12 bases between. The CDR3 is made up of 15 amino acids. CDR3 region: CASSPLGTKNTEAFF. The CDR3 coding sequence is TGTGCCAGCTCACCCCTCGGGACAAAGAACACTGAAGCTTTCTTT. The variable domain in full, with the rest retrieved from reference TRBV18 and TRBJ1-1, is NAGVMQNPRHLVRRRGQEARLRCSPMKGHSHVYWYRQLPEEGLKFMVYLQKENIIDESGMPKERFSAEFPKEGPSILRIQQVVRGDSAAYFCASSPLGTKNTEAFFGQGTRLTVV.

The rearrangement links TRBV5-1 to TRBJ2-1, with D maybe TRBD2 (6 bases). Trimming stripped 3 bases from V and 4 bases from J, with 17 bases between. The CDR3 runs 16 residues. CDR1 is SGHRS and CDR2 is YFSETQ in the germline V gene. CDR3 loop: CASSSLARQRYNEQFF. For the CDR3, the DNA is TGCGCCAGCAGCTCTCTAGCGCGCCAAAGATACAATGAGCAGTTCTTC.

The rearrangement joins TRBV7-9 to TRBJ1-2; D remains ambiguous. CDR1 SEHNR and CDR2 FQNEAQ come from the germline V gene (reference sequence). Trimming left V 5 bases short and J 6 bases short, with 16 bases between. The length of the CDR3 is 14 residues. This CDR3 is CASSPSVGVDGYTF. DNA of the CDR3: TGTGCCAGCAGCCCATCGGTGGGTGTAGATGGCTACACCTTC.

This clone was found once. The genes are TRBV5-1 and TRBJ2-5, with D unclear. The CDR3 sequence is 13 residues long. Germline CDR1 and CDR2: SGHRS and YFSETQ. With 4 bases removed from V and 2 bases from J, the gap between germline ends came to 9 bases. Here the CDR3 reads CASSPHLQETQYF. DNA of the CDR3: TGCGCCAGCAGCCCACATCTACAAGAGACCCAGTACTTC.

The chain recombines TRBV5-4 with TRBJ2-7; D possibly matches TRBD1 or TRBD2 (5 bases each). Trimming pared 3 bases from V and 5 bases from J, leaving 15 bases between. Germline V gene data show CDR1 as SGHNT and CDR2 as YYREEE (reference sequence). The CDR3 spans 14 residues. CDR3 DNA sequence: TGTGCCAGCAGCTCTCCAAGGGACGCCAACGAGCAGTACTTC. Protein: CASSSPRDANEQYF.

The rearrangement uses TRBV4-1 and TRBJ2-3; D not resolved. Germline-derived CDR1 and CDR2 are MGHRA and YSYEKL. This CDR3 comprises 12 residues. V lost 5 bases and J lost 6, with 9 bases in between. CDR3 loop: CASSRVTDTQYF. As DNA, the CDR3 is TGCGCCAGCAGCAGGGTCACGGATACGCAGTATTTT.

Concerning this clone itself: Other nucleotide sequences in the sample specify the same CDR3. This chain uses TRBV7-3 with TRBJ2-1, with TRBD2 matching over 11 bases. The CDR3 is made up of 15 amino acids. The V segment lost 5 bases and the J segment 3 bases; nucleotides outside the gene matches: 3. CDR1 is SGHTA, CDR2 FQGTGA, per germline. The CDR3 protein is CASSKTSGSYNEQFF. The CDR3 bases are TGTGCCAGCAGCAAAACTAGCGGGAGCTACAATGAGCAGTTCTTC.

This chain links TRBV19 with TRBJ1-5, with D possibly TRBD1 on 5 matching bases. CDR3 length: 16 residues. CDR1 and CDR2 (germline): LNHDA, SQIVND (reference sequence). With 6 bases removed from V and 6 bases from J, the gap between germline ends came to 21 bases. The CDR3 nucleotides are TGTGCCAGTAGGCTGAAACCCTCCAGGGCTCTTCAGCCCCAGCATTTT. The encoded protein is CASRLKPSRALQPQHF.

The rearrangement links TRBV28 to TRBJ1-5, with 7 positions matching TRBD1. The germline V gene encodes CDR1 MDHEN and CDR2 SYDVKM. V was clipped by 6 bases and J by 4 bases; unmatched bases: 15. This CDR3 is 17 amino acids long. The CDR3: CASSIRQGIVTNQPQHF. The CDR3 bases are TGTGCCAGCAGCATACGACAGGGAATAGTCACTAATCAGCCCCAGCATTTT.